The clone carrying this T cell receptor (beta chain) was seen a handful of times. CDR3 length: 17 amino acids. The V segment lost 4 bases and the J segment 5 bases; nucleotides outside the gene matches: 14. Germline V gene data show CDR1 as SGHRS and CDR2 as YFSETQ. This sample is drawn from a study of T cells in Graves' hyperthyroidism and ophthalmopathy. Amplified regions were TCR beta CDR3 sequences from RNA transcripts. An initial round of RT-PCR targeting the TCR CDR3 relied on the HTBI primer set. TCRdb processed the multiplex PCR reads anew with MiXCR; each CDR3 protein has one entry. The sample has about 370,000 distinct CDR3 sequences, around 15% seen once.

This clonotype originated in a woman in her sixties or seventies with Graves' ophthalmopathy. The chain couples TRBV5-1 to TRBJ2-5; 10 bases match TRBD1. The sequencing input was blood. The CDR3 loop is CASSQGLRDRGGETQYF. The CDR3 DNA reads TGCGCCAGCAGCCAAGGTCTGAGGGACAGGGGAGGGGAGACCCAGTACTTC.